This entry is about one TCR beta chain. Its antigen is currently unknown. The germline gives CDR1 SNHLY, CDR2 FYNNEI. Trimming pared 7 bases from V and 2 bases from J, leaving 9 bases between. The CDR3 consists of 12 residues. Profiled with immunoSEQ multiplex PCR; TCRdb holds only in-frame clones, not every one. Among under 150,000 clones, roughly 91% were seen once, and the ten largest hold approximately 5.3%. The sample comes from a study of T cell responses to AZD1222 COVID-19 vaccine. Study at large: Timing groups of about 4 and about 12 weeks for second doses were pooled. Study-level findings and limits: Without day 14 samples, only post-peak T cell repertoires were studied. Spike-wide coverage was observed for vaccine-associated CD4 TCRs, with dominant responses at 160-218 and 743-854.

The chain recombines TRBV2 with TRBJ2-7; no clear D gene. The source material was peripheral blood, sampled on day 0 of AZD1222 vaccination. The TCR was taken from an adult in good health. CDR3 amino acids: CASIDSTYEQYF. The DNA of the CDR3 is TGTGCCAGCATCGACTCCACCTACGAGCAGTACTTC.